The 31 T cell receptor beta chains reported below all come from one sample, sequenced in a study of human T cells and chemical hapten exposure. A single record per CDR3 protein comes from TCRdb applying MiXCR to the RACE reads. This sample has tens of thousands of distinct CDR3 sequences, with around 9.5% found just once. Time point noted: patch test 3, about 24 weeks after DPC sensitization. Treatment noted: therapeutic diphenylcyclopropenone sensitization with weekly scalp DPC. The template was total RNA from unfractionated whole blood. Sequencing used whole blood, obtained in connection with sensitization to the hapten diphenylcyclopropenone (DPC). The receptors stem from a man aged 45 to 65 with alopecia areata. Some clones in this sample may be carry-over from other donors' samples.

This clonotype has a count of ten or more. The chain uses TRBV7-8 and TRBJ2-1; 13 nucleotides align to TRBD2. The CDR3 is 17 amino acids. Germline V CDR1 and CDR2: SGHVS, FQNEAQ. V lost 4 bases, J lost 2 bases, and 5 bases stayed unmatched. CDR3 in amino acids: CASSSQTSGRPYNEQFF. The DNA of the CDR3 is TGTGCCAGCAGCTCCCAGACTAGCGGGAGGCCCTACAATGAGCAGTTCTTC.

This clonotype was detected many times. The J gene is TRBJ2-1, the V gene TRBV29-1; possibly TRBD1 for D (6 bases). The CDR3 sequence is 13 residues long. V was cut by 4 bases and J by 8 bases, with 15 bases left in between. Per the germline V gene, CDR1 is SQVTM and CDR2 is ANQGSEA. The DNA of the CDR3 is TGCAGCGTTGCTGGGGCAGGGGAGTATGAGCAGTTCTTC. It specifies CSVAGAGEYEQFF.

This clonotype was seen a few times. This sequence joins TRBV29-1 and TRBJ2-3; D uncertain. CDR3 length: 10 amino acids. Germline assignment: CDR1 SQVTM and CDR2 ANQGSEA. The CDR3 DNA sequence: TGCAGTGATCTCCCGGATACGCAGTATTTT. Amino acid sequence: CSDLPDTQYF.

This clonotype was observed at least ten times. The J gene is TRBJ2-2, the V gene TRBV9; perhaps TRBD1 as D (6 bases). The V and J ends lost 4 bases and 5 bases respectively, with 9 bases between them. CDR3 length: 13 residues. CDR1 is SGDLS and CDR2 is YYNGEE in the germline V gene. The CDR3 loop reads CASSRTGTGELFF. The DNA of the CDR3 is TGTGCCAGCAGCCGTACAGGGACCGGGGAGCTGTTTTTT.

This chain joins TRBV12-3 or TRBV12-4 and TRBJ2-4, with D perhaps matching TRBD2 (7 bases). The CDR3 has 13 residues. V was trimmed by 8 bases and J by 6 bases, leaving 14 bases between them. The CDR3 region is CASREVGGNIQYF. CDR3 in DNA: TGTGCCAGCCGGGAGGTAGGGGGAAACATTCAGTACTTC.

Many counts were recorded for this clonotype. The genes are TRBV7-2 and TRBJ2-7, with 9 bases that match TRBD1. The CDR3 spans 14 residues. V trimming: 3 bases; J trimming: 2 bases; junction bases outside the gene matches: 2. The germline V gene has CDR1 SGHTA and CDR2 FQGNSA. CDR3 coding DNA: TGTGCCAGCAGCTTCGGGACAGGGCCCTACGAGCAGTACTTC. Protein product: CASSFGTGPYEQYF. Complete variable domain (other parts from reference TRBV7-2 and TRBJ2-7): GAGVSQSPSNKVTEKGKDVELRCDPISGHTALYWYRQSLGQGLEFLIYFQGNSAPDKSGLPSDRFSAERTGGSVSTLTIQRTQQEDSAVYLCASSFGTGPYEQYFGPGTRLTVT.

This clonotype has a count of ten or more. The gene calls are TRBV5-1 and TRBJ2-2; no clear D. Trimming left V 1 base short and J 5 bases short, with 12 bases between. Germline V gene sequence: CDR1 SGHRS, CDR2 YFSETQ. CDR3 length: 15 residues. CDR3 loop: CASSLSQMATGELFF. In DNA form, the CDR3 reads TGCGCCAGCAGCTTGAGTCAAATGGCAACCGGGGAGCTGTTTTTT.

The CDR3 spells CAWSRVSSMNTEAFF. The CDR3 DNA reads TGTGCCTGGAGTAGGGTCAGCTCCATGAACACTGAAGCTTTCTTT. The rearrangement joins TRBV30 to TRBJ1-1; D is undetermined. V lost 2 bases and J lost 0, with 13 bases in between. This CDR3 spans 15 amino acids. The germline gives CDR1 GTSNPN, CDR2 SVGIG (reference sequence).

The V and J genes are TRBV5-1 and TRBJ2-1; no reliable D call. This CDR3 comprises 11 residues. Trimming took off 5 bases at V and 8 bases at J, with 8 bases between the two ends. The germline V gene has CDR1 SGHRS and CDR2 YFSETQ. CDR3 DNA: TGCGCCAGCAGGCTCACGGATGAGCAGTTCTTC. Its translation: CASRLTDEQFF.

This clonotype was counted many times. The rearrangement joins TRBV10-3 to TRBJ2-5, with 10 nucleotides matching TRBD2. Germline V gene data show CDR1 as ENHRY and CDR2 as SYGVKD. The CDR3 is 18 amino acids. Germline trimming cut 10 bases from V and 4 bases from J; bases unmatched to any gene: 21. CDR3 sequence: CATEVGLNSGRAGETQYF. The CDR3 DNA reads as TGTGCCACGGAAGTAGGTCTGAACAGCGGGAGGGCCGGAGAGACCCAGTACTTC.

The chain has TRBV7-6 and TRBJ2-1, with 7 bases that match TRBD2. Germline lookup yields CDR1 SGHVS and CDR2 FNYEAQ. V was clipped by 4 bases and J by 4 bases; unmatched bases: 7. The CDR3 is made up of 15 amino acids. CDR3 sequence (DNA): TGTGCCAGCAGCTCCTTGTCGGGAGGATACAATGAGCAGTTCTTC. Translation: CASSSLSGGYNEQFF.

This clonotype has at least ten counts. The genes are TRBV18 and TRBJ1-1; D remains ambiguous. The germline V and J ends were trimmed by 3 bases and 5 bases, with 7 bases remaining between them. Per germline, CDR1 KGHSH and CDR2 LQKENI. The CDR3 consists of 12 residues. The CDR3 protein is CASSPSSTEAFF. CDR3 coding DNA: TGTGCCAGCTCACCCTCCTCGACTGAAGCTTTCTTT. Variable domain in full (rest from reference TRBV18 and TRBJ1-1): NAGVMQNPRHLVRRRGQEARLRCSPMKGHSHVYWYRQLPEEGLKFMVYLQKENIIDESGMPKERFSAEFPKEGPSILRIQQVVRGDSAAYFCASSPSSTEAFFGQGTRLTVV.

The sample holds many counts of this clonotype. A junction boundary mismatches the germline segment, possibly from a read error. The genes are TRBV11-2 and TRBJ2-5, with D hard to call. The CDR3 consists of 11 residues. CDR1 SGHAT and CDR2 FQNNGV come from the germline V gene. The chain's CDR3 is CASSFQETQYF. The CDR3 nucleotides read TGCGCCAGCAGCTTCCAAGAGACCCAGTACTTC.

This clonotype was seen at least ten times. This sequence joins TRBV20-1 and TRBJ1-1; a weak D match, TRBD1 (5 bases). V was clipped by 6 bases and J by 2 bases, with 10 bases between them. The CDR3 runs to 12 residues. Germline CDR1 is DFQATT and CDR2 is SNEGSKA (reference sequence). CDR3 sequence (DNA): TGCAGTGCCAGTGGGGGTAACACTGAAGCTTTCTTT. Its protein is CSASGGNTEAFF.

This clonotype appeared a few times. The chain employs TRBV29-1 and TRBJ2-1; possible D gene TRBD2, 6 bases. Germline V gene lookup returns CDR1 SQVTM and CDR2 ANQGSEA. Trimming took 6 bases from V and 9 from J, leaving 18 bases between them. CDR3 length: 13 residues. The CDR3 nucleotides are TGCAGCGTGGGGCAGGGAGGTATGGGTGAGCAGTTCTTC. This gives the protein CSVGQGGMGEQFF.

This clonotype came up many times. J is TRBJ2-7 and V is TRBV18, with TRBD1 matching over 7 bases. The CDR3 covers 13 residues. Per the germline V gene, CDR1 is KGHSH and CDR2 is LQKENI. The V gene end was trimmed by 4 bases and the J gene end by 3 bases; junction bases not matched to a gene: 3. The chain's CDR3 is CASSQGQNYEQYF. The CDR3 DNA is TGTGCCAGCTCACAGGGACAGAACTACGAGCAGTACTTC.

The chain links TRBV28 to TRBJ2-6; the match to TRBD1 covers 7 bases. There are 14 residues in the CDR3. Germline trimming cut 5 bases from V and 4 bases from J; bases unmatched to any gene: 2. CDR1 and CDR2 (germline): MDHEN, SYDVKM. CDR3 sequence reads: CASSGTAGANVLTF. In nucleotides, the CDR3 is TGTGCCAGCAGTGGGACAGCCGGGGCCAACGTCCTGACTTTC.

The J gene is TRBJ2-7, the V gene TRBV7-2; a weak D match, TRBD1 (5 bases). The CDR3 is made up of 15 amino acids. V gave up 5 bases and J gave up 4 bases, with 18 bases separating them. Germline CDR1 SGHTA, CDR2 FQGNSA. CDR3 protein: CASSIYGAGPYEQYF. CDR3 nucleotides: TGTGCCAGCAGCATATATGGGGCAGGGCCATACGAGCAGTACTTC.

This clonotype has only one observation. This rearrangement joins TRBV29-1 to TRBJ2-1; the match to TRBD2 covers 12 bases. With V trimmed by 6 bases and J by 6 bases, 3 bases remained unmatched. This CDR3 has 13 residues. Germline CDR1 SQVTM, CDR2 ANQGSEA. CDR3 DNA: TGCAGCGTGGCGGGACTAGCGGGCAATGAGCAGTTCTTC. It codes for CSVAGLAGNEQFF.

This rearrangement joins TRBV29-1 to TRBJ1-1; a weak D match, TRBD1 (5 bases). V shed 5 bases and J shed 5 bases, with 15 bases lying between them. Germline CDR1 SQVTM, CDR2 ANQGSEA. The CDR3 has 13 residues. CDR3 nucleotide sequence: TGCAGCGTTCGACCGATTGGGGGGACTGAAGCTTTCTTT. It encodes CSVRPIGGTEAFF.

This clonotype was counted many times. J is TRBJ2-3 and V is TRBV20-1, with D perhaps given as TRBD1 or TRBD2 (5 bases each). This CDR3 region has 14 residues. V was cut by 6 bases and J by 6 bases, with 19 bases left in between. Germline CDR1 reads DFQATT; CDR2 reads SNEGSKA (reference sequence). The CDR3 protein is CSARTGLAGDTQYF. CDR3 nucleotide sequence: TGCAGTGCCAGAACGGGGCTAGCAGGGGATACGCAGTATTTT.

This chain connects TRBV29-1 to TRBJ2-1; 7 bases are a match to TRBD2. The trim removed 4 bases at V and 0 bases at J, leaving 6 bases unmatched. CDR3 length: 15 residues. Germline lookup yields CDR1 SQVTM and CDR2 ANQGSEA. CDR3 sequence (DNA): TGCAGCGTTGCCAAGGTAGCGGGCTCCTACAATGAGCAGTTCTTC. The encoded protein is CSVAKVAGSYNEQFF.

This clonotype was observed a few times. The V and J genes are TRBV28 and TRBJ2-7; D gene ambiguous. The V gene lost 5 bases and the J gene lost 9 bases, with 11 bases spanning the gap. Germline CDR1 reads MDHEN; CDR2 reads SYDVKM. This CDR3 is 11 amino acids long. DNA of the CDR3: TGTGCCAGCAGTCTCAATTATGGGCAGTACTTC. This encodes CASSLNYGQYF.

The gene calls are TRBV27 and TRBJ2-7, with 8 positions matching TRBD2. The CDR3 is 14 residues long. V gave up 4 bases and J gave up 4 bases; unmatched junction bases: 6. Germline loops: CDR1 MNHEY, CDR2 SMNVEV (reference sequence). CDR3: CASSSSGGVYEQYF. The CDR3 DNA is TGTGCCAGCAGTTCGTCGGGAGGGGTATACGAGCAGTACTTC.

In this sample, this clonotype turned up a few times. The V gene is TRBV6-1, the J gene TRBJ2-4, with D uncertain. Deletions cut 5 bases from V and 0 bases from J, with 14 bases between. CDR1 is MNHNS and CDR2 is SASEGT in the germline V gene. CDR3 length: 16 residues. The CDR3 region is CASSNHMSLAKNIQYF. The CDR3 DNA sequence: TGTGCCAGCAGTAACCATATGAGTCTAGCCAAAAACATTCAGTACTTC.

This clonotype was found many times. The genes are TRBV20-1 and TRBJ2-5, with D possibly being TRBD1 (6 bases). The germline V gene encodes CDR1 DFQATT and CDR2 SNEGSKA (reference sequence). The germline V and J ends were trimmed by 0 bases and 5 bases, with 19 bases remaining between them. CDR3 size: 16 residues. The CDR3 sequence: CSAREGGRGVFETQYF. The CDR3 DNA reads TGCAGTGCTAGAGAAGGGGGTAGAGGCGTGTTTGAGACCCAGTACTTC.

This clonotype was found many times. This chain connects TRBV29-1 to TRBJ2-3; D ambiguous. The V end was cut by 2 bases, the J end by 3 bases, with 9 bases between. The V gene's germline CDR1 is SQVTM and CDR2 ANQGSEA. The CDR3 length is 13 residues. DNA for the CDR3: TGCAGCGTTGAAAGGGCTAAAACAGATACGCAGTATTTT. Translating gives CSVERAKTDTQYF.

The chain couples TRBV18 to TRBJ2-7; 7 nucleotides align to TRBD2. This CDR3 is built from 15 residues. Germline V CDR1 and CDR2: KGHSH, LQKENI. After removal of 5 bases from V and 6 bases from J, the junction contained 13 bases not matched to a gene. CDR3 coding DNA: TGTGCCAGCTCATCCAAGCGGGGATCTTACGGCGAGCAGTACTTC. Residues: CASSSKRGSYGEQYF.

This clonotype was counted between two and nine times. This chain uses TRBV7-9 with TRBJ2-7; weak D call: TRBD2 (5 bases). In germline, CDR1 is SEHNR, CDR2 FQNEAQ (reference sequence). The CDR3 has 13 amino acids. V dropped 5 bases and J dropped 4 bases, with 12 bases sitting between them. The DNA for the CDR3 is TGTGCCAGCAGCCGGACTCCCGAGTACGAGCAGTACTTC. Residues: CASSRTPEYEQYF.

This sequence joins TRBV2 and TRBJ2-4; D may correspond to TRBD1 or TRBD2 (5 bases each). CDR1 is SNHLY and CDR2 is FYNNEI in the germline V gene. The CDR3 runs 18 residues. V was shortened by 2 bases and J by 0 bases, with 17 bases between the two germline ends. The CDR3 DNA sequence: TGTGCCAGCAGTGAACAGCACGGGGCCAGTCTAGCCAAAAACATTCAGTACTTC. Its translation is CASSEQHGASLAKNIQYF.

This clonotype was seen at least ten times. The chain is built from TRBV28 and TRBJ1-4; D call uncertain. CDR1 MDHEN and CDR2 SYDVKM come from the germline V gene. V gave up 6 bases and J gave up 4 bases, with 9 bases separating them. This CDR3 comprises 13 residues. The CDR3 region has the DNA TGTGCCAGCAGGCCGGGAGTTAATGAAAAACTGTTTTTT. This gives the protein CASRPGVNEKLFF.